Each of the 3 T cell receptor beta chains below was sequenced from the same sample in a study of T cells in tuberculosis. Profiling relied on immunoSEQ multiplex PCR, and the TCRdb table lists in-frame clones only, not all of them. The sample consists of roughly 24,000 clones, approximately 97% of them appearing once. Sequencing was performed on PBMCs. The receptors originated from a donor between 5 and 29 years old with latent tuberculosis or without tuberculosis infection.

This rearrangement joins TRBV19 to TRBJ2-1, with D tentatively TRBD1 (5 bases). The germline V gene encodes CDR1 LNHDA and CDR2 SQIVND (reference sequence). V was cut by 9 bases and J by 8 bases, with 26 bases left in between. The CDR3 is 16 amino acids. The CDR3: CASQPPRWGRGHEQFF. CDR3 coding DNA: TGTGCCAGCCAACCCCCCAGATGGGGCCGCGGCCATGAGCAGTTCTTC.

The gene calls are TRBV5-1 and TRBJ1-1, with 10 bases aligning to TRBD1. The V segment lost 5 bases and the J segment 4 bases; nucleotides outside the gene matches: 8. CDR1 and CDR2 (germline): SGHRS, YFSETQ. This CDR3 is built from 15 residues. In nucleotides, the CDR3 is TGCGCCAGCAGACGCGGGACAGGGGCCGGCACTGAAGCTTTCTTT. Its translation is CASRRGTGAGTEAFF.

The genes are TRBV4-3 and TRBJ2-1; no reliable D call. The ends were cut back, 0 bases at V and 10 bases at J, with 22 bases in the middle. CDR3 size: 17 residues. Per germline, CDR1 LGHNA and CDR2 YSLEER. CDR3 sequence reads: CASSQDPSLTRLGEQFF. The CDR3 DNA sequence: TGCGCCAGCAGCCAAGATCCCTCCCTGACCAGACTCGGAGAGCAGTTCTTC.